This T cell receptor beta chain was captured in a study of graft-versus-host responses after intestinal transplantation. Study at large: Among the recipients, all got anti-thymocyte globulin induction and then tacrolimus and steroids for 3 to 4 years.

The table came from immunoSEQ multiplex PCR; TCRdb's copy has only in-frame clones and leaves some out. The sample yields tens of thousands of clones, roughly 95% seen once. CDR3 length equals 18 residues. V was pared by 3 bases and J by 0 bases, with 16 bases between. From germline, CDR1 is SGHTS and CDR2 YDEGEE. The chain employs TRBV5-8 and TRBJ2-6; possibly TRBD1 for D (5 bases). The sequencing here drew on PBMCs, taken 156 days after intestinal transplant. This receptor was taken from a human patient who received an intestinal transplant, so some T cells may come from the graft donor. The CDR3 loop is CASSSYIGVSSGANVLTF. The CDR3, as DNA: TGTGCCAGCAGCTCTTACATAGGGGTCAGCTCTGGGGCCAACGTCCTGACTTTC.